The count of the clone carrying this T cell receptor beta chain is one. The data belong to a study of identical twins' blood T cells. The CDR3 contains 13 residues. The germline V gene has CDR1 SQVTM and CDR2 ANQGSEA. The V end was cut by 5 bases, the J end by 2 bases, with 12 bases between. Each CDR3 protein gets one entry after TCRdb re-called the 5' RACE reads with MiXCR. Among about 370,000 distinct CDR3 sequences listed, roughly 31% were seen once. This sequence joins TRBV29-1 and TRBJ1-1; no clear D. The sequence derives from a woman aged 18-49 years in good health. Sequencing was performed on PBMCs. The CDR3 DNA sequence: TGCAGCGTTCGTCGGGATACAAACACTGAAGCTTTCTTT. Its translation: CSVRRDTNTEAFF.